Listed below are T cell receptor beta chains from one sample, sequenced in a study of tumor-infiltrating lymphocytes in localized non-small cell lung cancer. Sequenced by immunoSEQ multiplex PCR; TCRdb stores in-frame clones only, minus some. The sample records about 12,000 clones, 80% to 90% being singletons. The sequenced sample consisted of lung tumor tissue. These receptors originate from a human donor with non-small cell lung cancer. The conserved cysteine and the conserved F or W are not part of the CDR3 here. Fields, in order: V gene, CDR3 length, J gene, clone size, CDR3 protein. Size is stated for part of the rows, as once, few or many counts, or as a class when the clone is expanded.

TRBV5-4	15	TRBJ2-2	.	ASSLRRTGGAIGELF
TRBV6-1	10	TRBJ2-7	.	ASSVGAHEQY
TRBV18	13	TRBJ1-1	.	ASSPQVRADTEAF
TRBV4-1	13	TRBJ2-3	once	ASSQEPASTDTQY
TRBV5-6	15	TRBJ2-3	.	ASSLWVRAFGTDTQY
TRBV2	11	TRBJ2-7	.	AGRAQGSDEQY
TRBV9	12	TRBJ1-1	.	ASSGLQANTEAF
TRBV9	13	TRBJ2-1	.	ASSVSSGRSNEQF
TRBV11-2	14	TRBJ2-1	.	ASSTDRGGFSNEQF
TRBV5-1	13	TRBJ2-5	.	ASSFGSGNRETQY
TRBV29-1	10	TRBJ2-1	.	SVRWTGDEQF
TRBV7-2	13	TRBJ1-2	.	ASSPRAGDYYGYT
TRBV28	14	TRBJ2-7	once	ASSPGLAVSGGEQY
TRBV5-1	13	TRBJ1-3	.	ASSSVGAHGNTIY
TRBV30	10	TRBJ1-4	.	ASQGRNEKPF
TRBV7-9	14	TRBJ1-2	few	ASSTSALQGGSGYT
TRBV29-1	10	TRBJ2-2	.	SVRSNTGELF
TRBV30	10	TRBJ2-7	.	AWSPDFNEQY